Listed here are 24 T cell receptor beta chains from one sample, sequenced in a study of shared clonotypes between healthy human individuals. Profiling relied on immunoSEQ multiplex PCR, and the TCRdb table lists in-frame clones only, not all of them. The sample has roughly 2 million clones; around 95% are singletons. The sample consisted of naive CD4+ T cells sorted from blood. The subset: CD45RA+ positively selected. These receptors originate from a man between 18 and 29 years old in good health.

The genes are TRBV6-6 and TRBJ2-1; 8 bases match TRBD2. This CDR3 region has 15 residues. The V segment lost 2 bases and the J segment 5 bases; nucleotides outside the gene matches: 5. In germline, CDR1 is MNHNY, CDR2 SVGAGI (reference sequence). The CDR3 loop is CASSYGQRGNNEQFF. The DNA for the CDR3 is TGTGCCAGCAGTTACGGGCAGCGGGGGAACAATGAGCAGTTCTTC.

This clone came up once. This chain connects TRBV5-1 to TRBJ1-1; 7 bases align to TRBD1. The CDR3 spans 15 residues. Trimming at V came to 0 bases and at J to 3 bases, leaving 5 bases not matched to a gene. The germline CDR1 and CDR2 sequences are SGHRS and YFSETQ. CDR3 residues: CASSLVGQEYTEAFF. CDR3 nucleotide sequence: TGCGCCAGCAGCTTGGTCGGACAGGAGTACACTGAAGCTTTCTTT.

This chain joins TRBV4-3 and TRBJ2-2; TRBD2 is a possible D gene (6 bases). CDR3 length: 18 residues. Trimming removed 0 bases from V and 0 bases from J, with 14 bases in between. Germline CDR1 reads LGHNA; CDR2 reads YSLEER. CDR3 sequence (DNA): TGCGCCAGCAGCCAAGATCATGCAATAGCGGCGAACACCGGGGAGCTGTTTTTT. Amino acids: CASSQDHAIAANTGELFF.

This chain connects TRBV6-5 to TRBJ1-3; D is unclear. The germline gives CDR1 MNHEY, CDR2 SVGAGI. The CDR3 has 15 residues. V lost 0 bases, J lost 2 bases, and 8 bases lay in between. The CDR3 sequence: CASSYSRMTGNTIYF. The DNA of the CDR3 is TGTGCCAGCAGTTACTCTCGGATGACTGGAAACACCATATATTTT.

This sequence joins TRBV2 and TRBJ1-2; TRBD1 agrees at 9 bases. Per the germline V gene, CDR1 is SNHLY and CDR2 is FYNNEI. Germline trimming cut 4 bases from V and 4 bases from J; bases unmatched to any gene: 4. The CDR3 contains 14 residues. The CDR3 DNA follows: TGTGCCAGCAGTGCGAGGACAGGGGCCTATGGCTACACCTTC. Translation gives CASSARTGAYGYTF.

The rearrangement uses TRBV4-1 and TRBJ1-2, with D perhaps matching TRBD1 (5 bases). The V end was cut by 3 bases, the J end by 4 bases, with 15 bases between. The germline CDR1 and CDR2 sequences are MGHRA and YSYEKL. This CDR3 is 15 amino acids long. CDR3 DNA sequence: TGCGCCAGCAGCCAGGGTCGCCAAGGGGTCTATGGCTACACCTTC. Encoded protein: CASSQGRQGVYGYTF.

This CDR3 reads CASSAQGSEQYF. The CDR3 DNA reads as TGTGCCAGCAGTGCTCAGGGTTCCGAGCAGTACTTC. The chain joins TRBV6-1 to TRBJ2-7; tentative D call: TRBD1 (5 bases). V gave up 4 bases and J gave up 6 bases, with 10 bases separating them. CDR3 size: 12 residues. CDR1 and CDR2 (germline): MNHNS, SASEGT.

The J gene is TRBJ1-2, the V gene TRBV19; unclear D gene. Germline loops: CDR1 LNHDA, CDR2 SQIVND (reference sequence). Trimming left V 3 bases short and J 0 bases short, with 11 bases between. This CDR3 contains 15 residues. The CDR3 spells CASSMKEGANYGYTF. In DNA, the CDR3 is TGTGCCAGTAGTATGAAAGAGGGAGCTAACTATGGCTACACCTTC.

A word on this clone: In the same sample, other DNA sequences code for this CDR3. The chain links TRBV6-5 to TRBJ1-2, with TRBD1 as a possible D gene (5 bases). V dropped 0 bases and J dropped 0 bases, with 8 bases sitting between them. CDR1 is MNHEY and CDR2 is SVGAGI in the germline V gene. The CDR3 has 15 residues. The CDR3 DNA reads TGTGCCAGCAGTTACTCAGGGGCAACTAACTATGGCTACACCTTC. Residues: CASSYSGATNYGYTF.

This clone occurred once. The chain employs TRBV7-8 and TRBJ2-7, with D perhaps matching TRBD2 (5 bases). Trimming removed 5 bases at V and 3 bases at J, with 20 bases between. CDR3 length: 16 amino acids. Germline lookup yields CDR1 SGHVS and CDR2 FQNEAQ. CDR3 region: CASSTRGKVSVYEQYF. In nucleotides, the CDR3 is TGTGCCAGCAGCACCCGAGGGAAGGTGTCCGTCTACGAGCAGTACTTC.

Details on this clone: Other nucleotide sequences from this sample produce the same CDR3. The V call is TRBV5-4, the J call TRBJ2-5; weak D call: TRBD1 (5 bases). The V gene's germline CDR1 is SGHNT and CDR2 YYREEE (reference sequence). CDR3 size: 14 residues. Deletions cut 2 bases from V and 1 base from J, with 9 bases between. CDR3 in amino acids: CASSLRDSQETQYF. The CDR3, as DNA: TGTGCCAGCAGCTTACGCGACAGCCAAGAGACCCAGTACTTC.

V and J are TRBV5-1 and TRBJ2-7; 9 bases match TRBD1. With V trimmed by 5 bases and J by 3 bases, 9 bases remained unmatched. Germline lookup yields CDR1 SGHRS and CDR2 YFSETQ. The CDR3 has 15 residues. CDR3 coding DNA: TGCGCCAGCAGTTGGACCGGGACAGGGAACTACGAGCAGTACTTC. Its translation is CASSWTGTGNYEQYF.

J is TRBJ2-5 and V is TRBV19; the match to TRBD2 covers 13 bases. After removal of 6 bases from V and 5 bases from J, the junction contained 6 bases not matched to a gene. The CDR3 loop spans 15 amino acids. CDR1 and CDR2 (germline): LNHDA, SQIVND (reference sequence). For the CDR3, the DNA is TGTGCCAGTAGGACTAGCGGGGGGATTCGGGAGACCCAGTACTTC. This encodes CASRTSGGIRETQYF.

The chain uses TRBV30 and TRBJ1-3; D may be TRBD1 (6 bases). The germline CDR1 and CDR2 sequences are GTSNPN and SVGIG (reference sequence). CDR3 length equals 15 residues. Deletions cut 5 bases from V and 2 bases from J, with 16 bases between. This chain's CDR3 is CAWVRGRYPGNTIYF. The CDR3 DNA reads TGTGCCTGGGTCAGGGGCCGGTACCCTGGAAACACCATATATTTT.

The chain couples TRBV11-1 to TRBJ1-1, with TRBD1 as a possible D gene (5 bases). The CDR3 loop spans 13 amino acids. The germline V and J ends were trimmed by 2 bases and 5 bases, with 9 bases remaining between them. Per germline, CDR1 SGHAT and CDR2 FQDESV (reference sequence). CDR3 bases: TGTGCCAGCAGCTTACCAGGGAGGACTGAAGCTTTCTTT. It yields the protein CASSLPGRTEAFF.

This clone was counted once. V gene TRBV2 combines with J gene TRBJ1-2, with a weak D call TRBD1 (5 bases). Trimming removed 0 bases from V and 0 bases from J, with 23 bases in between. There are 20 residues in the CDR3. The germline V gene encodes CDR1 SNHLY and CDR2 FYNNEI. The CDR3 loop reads CASSEAPRPKGTLANYGYTF. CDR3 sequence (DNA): TGTGCCAGCAGTGAAGCGCCCCGCCCGAAGGGGACGTTAGCTAACTATGGCTACACCTTC.

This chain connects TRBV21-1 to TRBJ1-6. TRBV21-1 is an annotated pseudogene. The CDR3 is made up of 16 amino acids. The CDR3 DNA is TGTGCCAGCAGCACACTTACGAGCTCCTATAATTCACCCCTCCACTTT. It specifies CASSTLTSSYNSPLHF.

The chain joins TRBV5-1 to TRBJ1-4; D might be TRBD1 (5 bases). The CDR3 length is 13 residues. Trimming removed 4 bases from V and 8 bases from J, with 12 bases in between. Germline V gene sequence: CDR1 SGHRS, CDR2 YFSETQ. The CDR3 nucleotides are TGCGCCAGCAGCGCGGCACCAGGGGAAAAACTGTTTTTT. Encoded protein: CASSAAPGEKLFF.

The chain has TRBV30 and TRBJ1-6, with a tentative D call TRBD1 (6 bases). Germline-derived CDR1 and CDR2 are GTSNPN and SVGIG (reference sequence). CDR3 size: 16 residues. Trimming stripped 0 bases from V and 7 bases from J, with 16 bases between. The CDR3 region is CAWSVRDILLNSPLHF. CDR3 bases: TGTGCCTGGAGTGTTCGGGACATCCTTTTGAATTCACCCCTCCACTTT.

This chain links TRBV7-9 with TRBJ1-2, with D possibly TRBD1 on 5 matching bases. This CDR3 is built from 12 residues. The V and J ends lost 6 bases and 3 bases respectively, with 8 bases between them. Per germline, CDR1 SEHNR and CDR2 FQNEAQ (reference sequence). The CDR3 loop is CASSQGDYGYTF. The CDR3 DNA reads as TGTGCCAGCAGTCAGGGAGACTATGGCTACACCTTC.

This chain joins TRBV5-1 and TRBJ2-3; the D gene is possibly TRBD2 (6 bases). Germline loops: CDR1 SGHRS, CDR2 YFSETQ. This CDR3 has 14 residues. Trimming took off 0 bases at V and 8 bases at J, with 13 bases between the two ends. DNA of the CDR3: TGCGCCAGCAGCTTGGGGGACGCCGGGAGTACGCAGTATTTT. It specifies CASSLGDAGSTQYF.

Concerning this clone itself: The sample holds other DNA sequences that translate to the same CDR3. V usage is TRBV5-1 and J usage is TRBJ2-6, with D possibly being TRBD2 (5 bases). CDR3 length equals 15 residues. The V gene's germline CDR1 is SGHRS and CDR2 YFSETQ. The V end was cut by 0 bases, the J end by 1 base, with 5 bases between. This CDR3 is CASSLGGSGANVLTF. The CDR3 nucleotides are TGCGCCAGCAGCTTGGGAGGGTCTGGGGCCAACGTCCTGACTTTC.

Here the CDR3 reads CASGARGPIETQYF. CDR3 bases: TGCGCCAGCGGGGCAAGGGGGCCCATAGAGACCCAGTACTTC. The chain employs TRBV4-1 and TRBJ2-5; 7 nucleotides agree with TRBD1. The CDR3 has 14 amino acids. Germline values: CDR1 MGHRA, CDR2 YSYEKL. The junction had 10 bases not matched to a gene; V was cut back by 8 bases and J by 4 bases.

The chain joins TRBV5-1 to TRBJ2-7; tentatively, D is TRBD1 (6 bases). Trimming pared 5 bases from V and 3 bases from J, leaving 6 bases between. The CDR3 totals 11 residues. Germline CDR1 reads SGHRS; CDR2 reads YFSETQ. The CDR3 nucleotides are TGCGCCAGCAGACAGGGCTACGAGCAGTACTTC. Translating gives CASRQGYEQYF. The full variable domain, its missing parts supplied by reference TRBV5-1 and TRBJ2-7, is KAGVTQTPRYLIKTRGQQVTLSCSPISGHRSVSWYQQTPGQGLQFLFEYFSETQRNKGNFPGRFSGRQFSNSRSEMNVSTLELGDSALYLCASRQGYEQYFGPGTRLTVT.